This T cell receptor beta chain was recovered during a study of cytomegalovirus exposure and HLA in healthy donors. Turning to the study itself: The roughly 130 validation repertoires used the same platform as the 550 to 700 first-cohort repertoires (as reported by a later analysis). Study observations and caveats: Clusters of TCRs from the first cohort tended to co-occur in the 120 validation repertoires (as a later analysis found).

Profiling relied on immunoSEQ multiplex PCR, and the TCRdb table lists in-frame clones only, not all of them. This table has fewer than 120,000 clones, around nine tenths appearing once. The donors formed part of the approximately 120-subject validation cohort, distinct from the approximately 670-subject first cohort. With respect to this clone: Its antigen is not known.

This clonotype originated in a woman younger than 30 in good health and CMV-seronegative. Sequencing was carried out using PBMCs.

CDR3 loop: CASSPFTSSHEQYF. The CDR3 region has the DNA TGCGCCAGCAGCCCCTTTACTAGTTCCCACGAGCAGTACTTC. The rearrangement joins TRBV4-3 to TRBJ2-7; possible D gene TRBD2, 5 bases. This CDR3 is built from 14 residues. The V and J ends lost 4 bases and 5 bases respectively, with 15 bases between them. Looked up from germline, CDR1 is LGHNA and CDR2 is YSLEER.